The clone carrying this T cell receptor (beta chain) was picked up a small number of times. The sample comes from a study of blood T cell repertoires in COVID-19. Study background: Both acute and convalescent COVID-19 samples were obtained from the United States, Italy and Spain. From T cells, B-cell-depleted T cells, or PBMCs came the material, which was cDNA or gDNA.

Trimming removed 0 bases at V and 6 bases at J, with 14 bases between. This CDR3 spans 16 amino acids. The germline V gene encodes CDR1 MNHEY and CDR2 SVGEGT. The authors' processing: Counts of nucleated cells, estimated from reference gene primer amplification, were obtained. This table comes from immunoSEQ multiplex PCR, and its TCRdb copy is limited to in-frame clones, with some not included. That table is the source of V, J and clone size, and D and trimming were worked out from the DNA. The repertoire holds some 230,000 clones, roughly 80% seen once, with roughly 3% in the top ten. This sequence was found in a woman aged 30 to 39 who had recovered from COVID-19. J is TRBJ1-4 and V is TRBV6-2 or TRBV6-3; weak D call: TRBD1 (5 bases). Sample: peripheral blood. The CDR3 loop reads CASSYSGGTGDEKLFF. CDR3 coding DNA: TGTGCCAGCAGTTACTCGGGGGGGACCGGAGATGAAAAACTGTTTTTT.